Following are 20 T cell receptor beta chains from one sample sequenced in a study of T cell changes during pregnancy in multiple sclerosis. Sequencing was performed with immunoSEQ multiplex PCR; in TCRdb, only in-frame clones are kept and a portion is missing. The table includes about 31,000 clones, around 89% detected once. The sequencing used CD8+ T cells from peripheral blood mononuclear cells, collected in the second trimester of pregnancy. All receptors come from a female donor with multiple sclerosis, enrolled in a pregnancy study.

J is TRBJ2-5 and V is TRBV7-6; TRBD2 matches at 9 bases. CDR3 length equals 16 residues. Germline assignment: CDR1 SGHVS and CDR2 FNYEAQ. V shed 0 bases and J 2 bases; nucleotides not matched to a gene: 4. Here the CDR3 DNA reads TGTGCCAGCAGCTTAGCCCTAGCGGGACCGCAAGAGACCCAGTACTTC. Protein product: CASSLALAGPQETQYF.

The chain combines TRBV6-5 with TRBJ1-2; D remains unclear. The CDR3 extends over 13 amino acids. Trimming stripped 0 bases from V and 5 bases from J, with 7 bases between. Germline V gene lookup returns CDR1 MNHEY and CDR2 SVGAGI. CDR3 in DNA: TGTGCCAGCAGTTACTCGAACGGTTATGGCTACACCTTC. It codes for CASSYSNGYGYTF.

This sequence joins TRBV11-3 and TRBJ2-7; D possibly corresponds to TRBD1 (5 bases). Trimming took 5 bases from V and 3 from J, leaving 11 bases between them. The CDR3 consists of 13 residues. Germline V gene data show CDR1 as SGHNT and CDR2 as YENEEA. The CDR3 sequence is CASSGHQGYEQYF. The CDR3 DNA is TGTGCCAGCAGCGGACACCAGGGCTACGAGCAGTACTTC. The full variable domain, its missing parts supplied by reference TRBV11-3 and TRBJ2-7, is EAGVVQSPRYKIIEKKQPVAFWCNPISGHNTLYWYLQNLGQGPELLIRYENEEAVDDSQLPKDRFSAERLKGVDSTLKIQPAELGDSAVYLCASSGHQGYEQYFGPGTRLTVT.

The V and J genes are TRBV2 and TRBJ2-7; 11 bases align to TRBD1. Germline V gene lookup returns CDR1 SNHLY and CDR2 FYNNEI. The trim removed 6 bases at V and 3 bases at J, leaving 10 bases unmatched. This CDR3 has 16 amino acids. CDR3 in amino acids: CASRDGQGARDYEQYF. The CDR3 nucleotides are TGTGCCAGCAGAGATGGACAGGGGGCGCGGGACTACGAGCAGTACTTC.

The chain carries TRBV5-6 and TRBJ2-1, with TRBD1 as a possible D gene (6 bases). Germline lookup yields CDR1 SGHDT and CDR2 YYEEEE. Trimming left V 6 bases short and J 1 base short, with 17 bases between. There are 16 residues in the CDR3. CDR3 sequence (DNA): TGTGCCAGCACCTATGCAGGGGCCCCTTCCTACAATGAGCAGTTCTTC. Protein: CASTYAGAPSYNEQFF. Drawing the rest from reference TRBV5-6 and TRBJ2-1, the complete variable domain is DAGVTQSPTHLIKTRGQQVTLRCSPKSGHDTVSWYQQALGQGPQFIFQYYEEEERQRGNFPDRFSGHQFPNYSSELNVNALLLGDSALYLCASTYAGAPSYNEQFFGPGTRLTVL.

The chain links TRBV6-6 to TRBJ2-1; D may be TRBD2 (7 bases). Germline V gene sequence: CDR1 MNHNY, CDR2 SVGAGI (reference sequence). The CDR3 is made up of 16 amino acids. Trimming took 2 bases from V and 8 from J, leaving 19 bases between them. CDR3 bases: TGTGCCAGCAGTTACCTCGGGGGGCCGGGCGGCGATGAGCAGTTCTTC. Translation gives CASSYLGGPGGDEQFF.

This clone has a count of ten or more. The rearrangement joins TRBV4-2 to TRBJ1-2; D remains unclear. Trimming stripped 1 base from V and 7 bases from J, with 13 bases between. This CDR3 is 14 amino acids long. CDR1 is LGHNA, CDR2 YNFKEQ, per germline. In nucleotides, the CDR3 is TGTGCCAGCAGCCAAGGCCGGGAAAATTCTGGCTACACCTTC. This translates into CASSQGRENSGYTF.

The gene calls are TRBV9 and TRBJ2-3, with 8 bases matching TRBD2. Trimming took 4 bases from V and 7 from J; bases not matched to a gene: 8. The CDR3 has 14 residues. Per the germline V gene, CDR1 is SGDLS and CDR2 is YYNGEE. The CDR3 coding sequence is TGTGCCAGCAGCTCGCGGGGGGCACTGAATACGCAGTATTTT. This gives the protein CASSSRGALNTQYF.

The chain links TRBV11-3 to TRBJ2-7, with D perhaps TRBD2 (5 bases). Germline V gene sequence: CDR1 SGHNT, CDR2 YENEEA. Trimming removed 5 bases at V and 0 bases at J, with 8 bases between. This CDR3 region has 13 residues. The CDR3, as DNA: TGTGCCAGCAGCCCCGGGATCTCCTACGAGCAGTACTTC. Its protein is CASSPGISYEQYF.

The genes are TRBV7-9 and TRBJ1-1, with unresolved D. This CDR3 region has 13 residues. V dropped 1 base and J dropped 6 bases, with 9 bases sitting between them. Germline loops: CDR1 SEHNR, CDR2 FQNEAQ (reference sequence). CDR3 amino acids: CASSLVVSPEAFF. The CDR3 bases are TGTGCCAGCAGCTTAGTCGTTAGCCCTGAAGCTTTCTTT.

J is TRBJ1-3 and V is TRBV18; 9 nucleotides line up with TRBD1. CDR3 length: 14 amino acids. The germline V gene encodes CDR1 KGHSH and CDR2 LQKENI. V was pared by 8 bases and J by 0 bases, with 2 bases of the junction left unmatched. CDR3 sequence: CASRTGDSGNTIYF. CDR3 bases: TGTGCCAGCCGGACAGGGGACTCTGGAAACACCATATATTTT.

The genes are TRBV7-3 and TRBJ2-1; 15 positions agree with TRBD2. Looked up from germline, CDR1 is SGHTA and CDR2 is FQGTGA. V trimming: 5 bases; J trimming: 8 bases; junction bases outside the gene matches: 4. This CDR3 contains 15 residues. CDR3 in amino acids: CASSPGLAGGDEQFF. CDR3 in DNA: TGTGCCAGCAGCCCAGGACTAGCGGGAGGGGATGAGCAGTTCTTC.

The chain combines TRBV6-4 with TRBJ2-1, with D possibly matching TRBD2 (6 bases). Germline CDR1 reads MRHNA; CDR2 reads SNTAGT. V dropped 2 bases and J dropped 8 bases, with 10 bases sitting between them. This CDR3 has 13 amino acids. CDR3 amino acids: CASSDGGQHEQFF. In DNA, the CDR3 is TGTGCCAGCAGTGACGGAGGGCAGCATGAGCAGTTCTTC.

J is TRBJ1-1 and V is TRBV27, with a tentative D call TRBD1 (6 bases). Germline lookup yields CDR1 MNHEY and CDR2 SMNVEV (reference sequence). V dropped 2 bases and J dropped 2 bases, with 15 bases sitting between them. The CDR3 contains 16 residues. CDR3 protein: CASSLRGGAGNTEAFF. DNA for the CDR3: TGTGCCAGCAGTTTACGGGGGGGCGCAGGAAACACTGAAGCTTTCTTT.

To note about this clone: It differs at one base from a far larger clone, so likely a read error. The chain is built from TRBV6-1 and TRBJ2-3; 11 bases map to TRBD2. Germline V gene sequence: CDR1 MNHNS, CDR2 SASEGT. This CDR3 has 15 residues. The V and J ends lost 5 bases and 0 bases, in that order; junction bases with no gene match: 1. This chain's CDR3 is CASSWTSGSTDTQYF. DNA of the CDR3: TGTGCCAGCAGTTGGACTAGCGGGAGCACAGATACGCAGTATTTT.

The chain uses TRBV5-6 and TRBJ1-1; no firm D call. The CDR3 is 12 residues long. Between the trimmed V and J ends, which lost 3 bases and 1 base, there was a span of 4 bases. Germline lookup yields CDR1 SGHDT and CDR2 YYEEEE. The CDR3 reads CASSYRNTEAFF. The DNA for the CDR3 is TGTGCCAGCAGCTATCGGAACACTGAAGCTTTCTTT.

This rearrangement joins TRBV7-9 to TRBJ1-2; D gene uncertain. This CDR3 contains 14 residues. The germline V gene has CDR1 SEHNR and CDR2 FQNEAQ (reference sequence). The V end was cut by 8 bases, the J end by 1 base, with 14 bases between. The chain's CDR3 is CASGQRLDNYGYTF. CDR3 nucleotide sequence: TGTGCCAGCGGGCAGCGGCTAGATAACTATGGCTACACCTTC.

This sequence joins TRBV11-3 and TRBJ1-1, with D unresolved. Germline-derived CDR1 and CDR2 are SGHNT and YENEEA. V lost 4 bases to trimming and J lost 10 bases, with 7 bases between them. The CDR3 consists of 10 residues. The CDR3: CASSYLGAFF. In DNA, the CDR3 is TGTGCCAGCAGCTACCTAGGAGCTTTCTTT.

V gene TRBV19 combines with J gene TRBJ2-6; perhaps TRBD2 as D (5 bases). CDR1 and CDR2 (germline): LNHDA, SQIVND (reference sequence). The V and J ends lost 3 bases and 2 bases respectively, with 8 bases between them. CDR3 size: 15 residues. The CDR3 loop reads CASSIREAGANVLTF. CDR3 nucleotides: TGTGCCAGTAGTATTCGGGAAGCTGGGGCCAACGTCCTGACTTTC.

In this sample, this clone turned up once. The J gene is TRBJ1-1, the V gene TRBV19; tentatively, D is TRBD1 (6 bases). From germline, CDR1 is LNHDA and CDR2 SQIVND (reference sequence). CDR3 length equals 15 residues. Trimming pared 4 bases from V and 0 bases from J, leaving 12 bases between. The CDR3 DNA is TGTGCCAGTAGTACGTACAGGGAAGTGAACACTGAAGCTTTCTTT. Amino acid sequence: CASSTYREVNTEAFF.